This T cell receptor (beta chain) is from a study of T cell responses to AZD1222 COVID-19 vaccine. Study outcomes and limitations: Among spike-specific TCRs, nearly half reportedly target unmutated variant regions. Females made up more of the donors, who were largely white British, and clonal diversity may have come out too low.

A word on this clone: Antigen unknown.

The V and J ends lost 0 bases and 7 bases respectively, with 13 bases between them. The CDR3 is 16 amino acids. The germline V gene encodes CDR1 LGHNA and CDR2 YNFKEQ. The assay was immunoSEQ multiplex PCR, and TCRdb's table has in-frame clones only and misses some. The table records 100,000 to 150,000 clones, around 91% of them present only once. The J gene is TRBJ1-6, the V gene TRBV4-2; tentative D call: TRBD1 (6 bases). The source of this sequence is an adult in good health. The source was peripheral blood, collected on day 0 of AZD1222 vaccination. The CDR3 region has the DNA TGTGCCAGCAGCCAAGATCGGACAGTCTGGAATTCACCCCTCCACTTT. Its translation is CASSQDRTVWNSPLHF.